This T cell receptor (beta chain) was retrieved from a study of T cell responses to AZD1222 COVID-19 vaccine. Study conclusions and caveats: In a largely white British group with more females than males, clonal diversity was possibly underestimated. Targeting of unmutated variant regions was reportedly seen in nearly half of spike-specific TCRs.

TCRdb's copy holds only in-frame clones and misses some; the assay was immunoSEQ multiplex PCR. The sample lists about 98,000 clones, around nine tenths occurring once. This clone has a single count. Its antigen is as yet unknown. V was pared by 9 bases and J by 5 bases, with 12 bases of the junction left unmatched. The CDR3 contains 14 residues. Germline CDR1 and CDR2: SNHLY and FYNNEI. The specimen comprised peripheral blood, sampled on day 0 of MenACWY control vaccination. This chain joins TRBV2 and TRBJ2-5; 7 bases match TRBD1. The receptor comes from an adult in good health. This chain's CDR3 is CASNRDSLAETQYF. DNA for the CDR3: TGTGCCAGTAACCGGGACAGCCTCGCGGAGACCCAGTACTTC.